This T cell receptor beta chain was sequenced during a study of cytomegalovirus exposure and HLA in healthy donors. Amplification used 60 Vbeta primers and 13 Jbeta primers. Sequencing was performed with immunoSEQ multiplex PCR; in TCRdb, only in-frame clones are kept and a portion is missing. The sample includes 150,000 to 200,000 clones, over 65% of them seen just once. Input material: PBMCs. The TCR was taken from a man aged 18-30 years in good health and CMV-seropositive.

CDR3 nucleotide sequence: TGCGCCAGCAGCACCGGACAGTCTACCTATGGCTACACCTTC. Protein: CASSTGQSTYGYTF. This sequence joins TRBV5-1 and TRBJ1-2; TRBD1 is a possible D gene (6 bases). This CDR3 region has 14 residues. Germline V gives CDR1 SGHRS, CDR2 YFSETQ. V was shortened by 4 bases and J by 4 bases, with 14 bases between the two germline ends.